The TCR beta chain under discussion was sequenced for a study of T cell clones after liver transplantation. Study-wide background: As an antigen-independent comparator, third-party-reactive TCRbeta sequences came from pre-transplant mixed lymphocyte reactions.

The data were produced by immunoSEQ multiplex PCR, yet TCRdb's version contains in-frame clones alone and is incomplete. The profile shows roughly 100,000 clones, 80% to 90% of them singletons. This clonotype was obtained from a human patient who received a liver transplant. T cells may partly derive from the graft donor. This material consisted of CD4+ T cells from blood, taken around 44 months after liver transplant.

The CDR3 reads CASSLTGSSYEQYF. CDR3 nucleotides: TGTGCCAGCAGTTTAACGGGCAGCTCCTACGAGCAGTACTTC. V and J are TRBV27 and TRBJ2-7; D is ambiguous. V was clipped by 2 bases and J by 0 bases, with 8 bases between them. Germline V lookup: CDR1 MNHEY, CDR2 SMNVEV (reference sequence). The CDR3 totals 14 residues.